The sequence of this T cell receptor beta chain was determined in a study of blood T cell repertoires in COVID-19. About the study: Donors in the United States, Italy and Spain gave samples during acute or convalescent COVID-19. T cells, B-cell-depleted T cells, or PBMCs supplied cDNA or gDNA.

V was trimmed by 3 bases and J by 0 bases, leaving 8 bases between them. The CDR3 sequence is 15 residues long. Germline V CDR1 and CDR2: SGHTA, FQGNSA. The authors' processing: Using reference gene primer amplification, nucleated cell counts were estimated. Clones were sequenced by immunoSEQ multiplex PCR, and TCRdb holds only the in-frame ones, with some missing. V and J calls and clone size come straight from that table; D and trimming were deduced from the DNA. The table has about 120,000 clones, 80% seen once; the top ten hold 15% to 20%. Sequenced: peripheral blood. The TCR comes from a man aged 55 to 69 with active or convalescent COVID-19. This chain connects TRBV7-2 to TRBJ1-4; TRBD1 is a possible D gene (5 bases). CDR3 amino acids: CASSFDSATNEKLFF. CDR3 DNA: TGTGCCAGCAGCTTTGACAGTGCAACTAATGAAAAACTGTTTTTT.